This TCR beta chain was captured in a study of blood T cell repertoires in COVID-19. As for the study in general: Material from acute and convalescent COVID-19 was sourced from the United States, Italy and Spain. PBMCs, B-cell-depleted T cells, or T cells were the source of the cDNA or gDNA that made up the material.

In the authors' workflow: Reference gene primer amplification gave estimated nucleated cell counts. This table comes from immunoSEQ multiplex PCR, and its TCRdb copy is limited to in-frame clones, with some not included. That table gives V, J and clone size, and the DNA gave D and trimming. Among tens of thousands of clones listed, about 90% were seen once. This CDR3 comprises 15 residues. V was shortened by 0 bases and J by 3 bases, with 12 bases between the two germline ends. In germline, CDR1 is SGHRS, CDR2 YFSETQ. Sequenced: peripheral blood. The TCR originated in a human donor in a cohort sampled during active COVID-19. The V and J genes are TRBV5-1 and TRBJ1-1; the D gene is possibly TRBD1 (5 bases). In DNA, the CDR3 is TGCGCCAGCAGCTTGGATTATGGGGGGGACACTGAAGCTTTCTTT. Its protein product is CASSLDYGGDTEAFF.